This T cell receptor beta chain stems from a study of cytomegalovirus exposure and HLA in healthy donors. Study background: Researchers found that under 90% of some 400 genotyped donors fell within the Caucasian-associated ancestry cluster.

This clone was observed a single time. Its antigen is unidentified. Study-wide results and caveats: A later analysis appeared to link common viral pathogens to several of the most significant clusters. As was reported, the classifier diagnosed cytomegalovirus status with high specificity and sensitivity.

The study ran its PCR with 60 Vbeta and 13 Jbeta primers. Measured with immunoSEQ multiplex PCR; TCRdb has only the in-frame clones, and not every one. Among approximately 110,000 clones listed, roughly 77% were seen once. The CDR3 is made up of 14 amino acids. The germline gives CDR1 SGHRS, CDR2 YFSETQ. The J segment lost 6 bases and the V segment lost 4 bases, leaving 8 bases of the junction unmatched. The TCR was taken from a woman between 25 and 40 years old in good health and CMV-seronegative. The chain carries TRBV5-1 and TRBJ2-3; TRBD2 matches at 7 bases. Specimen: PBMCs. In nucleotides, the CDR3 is TGCGCCAGCAGCCTCCGGGGGGATAGGGATACGCAGTATTTT. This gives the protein CASSLRGDRDTQYF.